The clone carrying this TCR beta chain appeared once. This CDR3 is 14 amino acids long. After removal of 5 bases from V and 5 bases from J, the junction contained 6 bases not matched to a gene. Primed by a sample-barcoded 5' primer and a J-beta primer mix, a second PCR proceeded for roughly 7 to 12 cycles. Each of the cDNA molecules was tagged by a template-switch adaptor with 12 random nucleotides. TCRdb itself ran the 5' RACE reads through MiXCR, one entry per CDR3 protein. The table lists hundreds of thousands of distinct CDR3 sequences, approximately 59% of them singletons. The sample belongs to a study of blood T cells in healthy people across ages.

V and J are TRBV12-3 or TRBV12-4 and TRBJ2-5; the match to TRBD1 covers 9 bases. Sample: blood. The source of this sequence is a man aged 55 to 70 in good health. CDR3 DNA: TGTGCCAGCAGTAAAGACAGGGGGTCGGAGACCCAGTACTTC. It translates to CASSKDRGSETQYF.